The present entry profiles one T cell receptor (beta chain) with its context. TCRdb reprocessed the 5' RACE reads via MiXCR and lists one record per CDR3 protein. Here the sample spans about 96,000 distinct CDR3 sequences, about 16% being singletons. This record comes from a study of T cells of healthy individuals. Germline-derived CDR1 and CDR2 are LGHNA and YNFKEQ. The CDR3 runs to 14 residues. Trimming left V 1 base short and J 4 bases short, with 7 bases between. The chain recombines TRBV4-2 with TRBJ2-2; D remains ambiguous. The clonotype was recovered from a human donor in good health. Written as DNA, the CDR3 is TGTGCCAGCAGCCAAGGGGCTGCCACCGGGGAGCTGTTTTTT. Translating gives CASSQGAATGELFF.